Listed below are T cell receptor beta chains from one sample, sequenced in a study of T cell responses to AZD1222 COVID-19 vaccine. Only in-frame clones appear in the TCRdb table, and some are missing; sequencing was by immunoSEQ multiplex PCR. Found here are around 120,000 clones, approximately 90% of them singletons; the top ten hold 6% to 9%. The specimen was peripheral blood, collected on day 0 of AZD1222 vaccination. These receptors came from an adult in good health. The CDR3 runs from the conserved cysteine through the conserved F or W. A D gene is named only where the DNA matches it firmly. Rows give clone size only sometimes, using once, few, many, or a class for an expanded clone.

>.|.|TRBJ2-7|TRBV29-1
CSVTRDVSSYEQYF
TGCAGCGTTACCCGGGACGTCAGCTCCTACGAGCAGTACTTC
>.|TRBD1|TRBJ2-7|TRBV27
CASSLLGQGAPEQYF
TGTGCCAGCAGTTTATTAGGACAGGGGGCTCCCGAGCAGTACTTC
>.|.|TRBJ1-5|TRBV2
CASSDGVQPQHF
TGTGCCAGCAGTGACGGGGTTCAGCCCCAGCATTTT
>.|.|TRBJ2-7|TRBV5-8
CASSLERVAPSSYEQYF
TGTGCCAGCAGCTTGGAGAGGGTGGCGCCTAGCTCCTACGAGCAGTACTTC
>.|.|TRBJ1-4|TRBV7-9
CASSLKDRDRGEKLFF
TGTGCCAGCAGCCTCAAGGACCGGGACCGGGGGGAAAAACTGTTTTTT
>few|.|TRBJ2-1|TRBV28
CASTIGTLNNEQFF
TGTGCCAGCACCATTGGGACACTGAACAATGAGCAGTTCTTC
>.|TRBD2|TRBJ2-7|TRBV5-4
CASSRLAGVEGEQYF
TGTGCCAGCAGCCGTTTAGCGGGAGTGGAAGGCGAGCAGTACTTC
>.|.|TRBJ2-1|TRBV18
CASSPPVVRNEQFF
TGTGCCAGCTCACCACCGGTGGTTCGGAATGAGCAGTTCTTC
>.|.|TRBJ1-5|TRBV24-1
CATSGDETGQPQHF
TGTGCCACCAGCGGGGATGAAACAGGGCAGCCCCAGCATTTT
>once|.|TRBJ2-7|TRBV30
CAWSQGGSAYEQYF
TGTGCCTGGAGTCAAGGGGGGTCGGCCTACGAGCAGTACTTC
>.|.|TRBJ1-6|TRBV5-8
CASSLAWEGSSYNSPLHF
TGTGCCAGCAGCTTGGCCTGGGAAGGCTCTTCCTATAATTCACCCCTCCACTTT
>.|.|TRBJ2-5|TRBV24-1
CATSEPGPQETQYF
TGTGCCACCAGTGAGCCGGGACCCCAAGAGACCCAGTACTTC
>.|.|TRBJ1-6|TRBV19
CASNGQGNSPLHF
TGTGCCAGTAACGGGCAGGGGAATTCACCCCTCCACTTT
>.|.|TRBJ1-1|TRBV5-1
CASSLDLGGTEAFF
TGCGCCAGCAGCTTAGACCTCGGAGGAACTGAAGCTTTCTTT
>.|.|TRBJ1-1|TRBV3-1/TRBV3-2
CASSQEGQVEAFF
TGTGCCAGCAGCCAAGAAGGGCAAGTTGAAGCTTTCTTT
>.|.|TRBJ1-1|TRBV11-3
CASSLGLDTEAFF
TGTGCCAGCAGCTTAGGCCTAGACACTGAAGCTTTCTTT
>.|.|TRBJ1-1|TRBV30
CATDSQVLNTEAFF
TGTGCCACGGACAGCCAGGTCCTGAACACTGAAGCTTTCTTT
>.|TRBD2|TRBJ2-1|TRBV2
CASRELAGAYNEQFF
TGTGCCAGCAGGGAACTAGCGGGAGCCTACAATGAGCAGTTCTTC
>.|.|TRBJ2-5|TRBV28
CASSSPPSAQYF
TGTGCCAGCAGCAGCCCCCCGAGTGCCCAGTACTTC
>.|.|TRBJ1-5|TRBV18
CASSQSGSHNQPQHF
TGTGCCAGCTCACAATCGGGGTCCCACAATCAGCCCCAGCATTTT
>.|TRBD1|TRBJ2-5|TRBV28
CASSSNDRVQGQTQYF
TGTGCCAGCAGTTCCAACGACAGGGTCCAGGGGCAGACCCAGTACTTC
>.|.|TRBJ2-1|TRBV5-1
CASSLSGGYNEQFF
TGCGCCAGCAGCTTGTCTGGGGGTTACAATGAGCAGTTCTTC
>.|TRBD2|TRBJ2-1|TRBV7-2
CASSSPSGGWVGEQFF
TGTGCCAGCAGCTCCCCTAGCGGGGGATGGGTTGGTGAGCAGTTCTTC
>once|.|TRBJ1-4|TRBV6-2/TRBV6-3
CASSWGLREKLFF
TGTGCCAGCAGTTGGGGACTCCGGGAAAAACTGTTTTTT
>.|TRBD2|TRBJ2-1|TRBV29-1
CSVEGLAGADEQFF
TGCAGCGTTGAAGGGCTAGCGGGAGCTGATGAGCAGTTCTTC
>.|TRBD1|TRBJ1-4|TRBV2
CASSGTGGEKLFF
TGTGCCAGCAGTGGGACAGGGGGTGAAAAACTGTTTTTT